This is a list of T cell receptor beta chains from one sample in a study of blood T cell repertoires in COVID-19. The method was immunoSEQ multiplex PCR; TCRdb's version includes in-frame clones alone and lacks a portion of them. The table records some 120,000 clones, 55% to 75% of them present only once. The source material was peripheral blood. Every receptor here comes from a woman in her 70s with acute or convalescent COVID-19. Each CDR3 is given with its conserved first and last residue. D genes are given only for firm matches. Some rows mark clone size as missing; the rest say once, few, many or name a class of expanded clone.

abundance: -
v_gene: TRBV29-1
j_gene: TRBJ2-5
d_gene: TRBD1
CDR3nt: TGCAGCGTTGAGGACAGGCTACAAGAGACCCAGTACTTC
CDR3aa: CSVEDRLQETQYF

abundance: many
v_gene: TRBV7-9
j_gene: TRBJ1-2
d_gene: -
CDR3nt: TGTGCCAGCAGCTCCCCGGATCGCGGGGAATATGGCTACACCTTC
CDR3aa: CASSSPDRGEYGYTF

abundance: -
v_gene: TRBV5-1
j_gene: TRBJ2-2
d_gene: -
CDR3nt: TGCGCCAGCAGCGCTAGCCTAGGCCACACCGGGGAGCTGTTTTTT
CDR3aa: CASSASLGHTGELFF

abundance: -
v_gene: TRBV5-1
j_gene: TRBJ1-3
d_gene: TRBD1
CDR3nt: TGCGCCAGCAGCTTTTCCCCGGGACAGAGCTCTGGAAACACCATATATTTT
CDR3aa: CASSFSPGQSSGNTIYF

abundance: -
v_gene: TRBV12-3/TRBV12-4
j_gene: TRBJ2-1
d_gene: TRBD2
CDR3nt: TGTGCCAGTCGACTAGCGGGATACAATGAGCAGTTCTTC
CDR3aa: CASRLAGYNEQFF

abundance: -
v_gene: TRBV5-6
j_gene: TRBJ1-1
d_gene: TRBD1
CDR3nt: TGTGCCAGCTCAACAGGGGGATGGAACACTGAAGCTTTCTTT
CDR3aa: CASSTGGWNTEAFF

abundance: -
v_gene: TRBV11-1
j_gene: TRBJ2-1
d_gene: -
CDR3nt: TGTGCCAGCCACCATAGAGACAGTTACAATGAGCAGTTCTTC
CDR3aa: CASHHRDSYNEQFF

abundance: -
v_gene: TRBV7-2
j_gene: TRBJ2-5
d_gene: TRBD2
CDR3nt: TGTGCCAGCAGCCCCCTAGGCGGGGGCCAAGAGACCCAGTACTTC
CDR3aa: CASSPLGGGQETQYF

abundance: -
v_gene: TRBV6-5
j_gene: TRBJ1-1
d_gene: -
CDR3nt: TGTGCCAGCAGGGAGGGGTTGGAAGCTTTCTTT
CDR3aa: CASREGLEAFF

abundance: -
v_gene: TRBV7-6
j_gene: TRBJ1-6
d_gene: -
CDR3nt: TGTGCCAGCAGCTTTCGTTCGGCAGGGGAGGGTTCACCCCTCCACTTT
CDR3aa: CASSFRSAGEGSPLHF

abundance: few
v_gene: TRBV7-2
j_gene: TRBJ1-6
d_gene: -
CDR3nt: TGTGCCAGCAGCTTTAGATCTCGGAGTTCACCCCTCCACTTT
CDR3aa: CASSFRSRSSPLHF

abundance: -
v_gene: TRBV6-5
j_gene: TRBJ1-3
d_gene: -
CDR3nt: TGTGCCAGCAAAAGCCAGGGCTCTGGAAACACCATATATTTT
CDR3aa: CASKSQGSGNTIYF

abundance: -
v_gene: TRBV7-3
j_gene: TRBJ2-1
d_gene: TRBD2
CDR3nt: TGTGCTTCCCAGCTTGCCCCCGGGACTAGCGGGAGCAATGAGCAGTTCTTC
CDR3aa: CASQLAPGTSGSNEQFF

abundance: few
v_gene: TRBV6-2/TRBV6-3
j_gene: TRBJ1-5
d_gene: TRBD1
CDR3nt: TGTGCCAGCAGTTGGACAGGTGGGCAGCCCCAGCATTTT
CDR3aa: CASSWTGGQPQHF

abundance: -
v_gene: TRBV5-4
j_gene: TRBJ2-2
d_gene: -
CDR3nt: TGTGCCAGCAGCTTGGGGGGACTTCCGAACACCGGGGAGCTGTTTTTT
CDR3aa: CASSLGGLPNTGELFF

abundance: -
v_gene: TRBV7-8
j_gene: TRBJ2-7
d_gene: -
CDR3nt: TGTGCCAGCAGCTTTCGAGGACTCGAGCAGTACTTC
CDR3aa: CASSFRGLEQYF

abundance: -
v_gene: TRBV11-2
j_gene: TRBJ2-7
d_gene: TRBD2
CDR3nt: TGTGCCAGCAGCCCGGCAGCGGGAGGCTACGAGCAGTACTTC
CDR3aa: CASSPAAGGYEQYF

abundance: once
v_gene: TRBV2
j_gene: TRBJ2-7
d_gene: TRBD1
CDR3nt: TGTGCCAGCAGTACCGGGACAGGGGGAAATGAGCAGTACTTC
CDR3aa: CASSTGTGGNEQYF

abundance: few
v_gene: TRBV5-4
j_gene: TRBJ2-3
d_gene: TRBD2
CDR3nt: TGTGCCAGCAGCTTGAACCTAGCGGGAGTTCGGAATACGCAGTATTTT
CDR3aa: CASSLNLAGVRNTQYF

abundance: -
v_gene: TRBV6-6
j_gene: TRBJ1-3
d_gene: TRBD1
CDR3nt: TGTGCCAGCACCTCGACAGGGACCTCTGGAAACACCATATATTTT
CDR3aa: CASTSTGTSGNTIYF

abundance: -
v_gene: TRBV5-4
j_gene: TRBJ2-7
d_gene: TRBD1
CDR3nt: TGTGCCAGCAGCCCGGGGACAGGGACCTACGAGCAGTACTTC
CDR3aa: CASSPGTGTYEQYF

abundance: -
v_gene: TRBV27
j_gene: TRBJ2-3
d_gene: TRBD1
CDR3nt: TGTGCCAGCAGTTTACTGTCCGGACAGGGCACAGATACGCAGTATTTT
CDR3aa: CASSLLSGQGTDTQYF

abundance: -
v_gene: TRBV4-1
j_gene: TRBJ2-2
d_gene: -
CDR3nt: TGCGCCAGCAGCCAACAAACGGGTTCGAACACCGGGGAGCTGTTTTTT
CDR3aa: CASSQQTGSNTGELFF

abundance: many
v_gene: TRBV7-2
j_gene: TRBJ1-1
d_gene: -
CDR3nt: TGTGCCAGCAAAACCCACACCGGGGCTGAAGCTTTCTTT
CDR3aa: CASKTHTGAEAFF

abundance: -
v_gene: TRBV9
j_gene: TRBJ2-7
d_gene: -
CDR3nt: TGTGCCAGCAGCGTAGGGGGAGGGGGGCGCGAGCAGTACTTC
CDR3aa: CASSVGGGGREQYF

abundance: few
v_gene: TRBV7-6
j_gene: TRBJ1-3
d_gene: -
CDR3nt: TGTGCCAGCAGCCCGACGAGAGCGGGAAACACCATATATTTT
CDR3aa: CASSPTRAGNTIYF

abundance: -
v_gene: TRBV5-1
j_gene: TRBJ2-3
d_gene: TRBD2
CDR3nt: TGCGCCAGCAGCTTGGGAACGGGAGGGGGAGATACGCAGTATTTT
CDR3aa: CASSLGTGGGDTQYF

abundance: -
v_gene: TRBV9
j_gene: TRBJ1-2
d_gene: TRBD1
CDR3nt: TGTGCCAGCGCCGAGACAGGGAACTATGGCTACACCTTC
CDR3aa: CASAETGNYGYTF

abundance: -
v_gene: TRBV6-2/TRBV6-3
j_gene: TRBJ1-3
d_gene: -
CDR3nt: TGTGCCAGCAGTTTGACGGGATCCTCTGGAAACACCATATATTTT
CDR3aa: CASSLTGSSGNTIYF

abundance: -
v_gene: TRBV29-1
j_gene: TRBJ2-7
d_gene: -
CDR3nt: TGCAGCGTTGAGTGGCAGGATCACTACGAGCAGTACTTC
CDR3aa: CSVEWQDHYEQYF

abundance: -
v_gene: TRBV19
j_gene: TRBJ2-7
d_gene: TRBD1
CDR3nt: TGTGCCAGTAGTCCCAAGACAGGGAACGAGCAGTACTTC
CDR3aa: CASSPKTGNEQYF

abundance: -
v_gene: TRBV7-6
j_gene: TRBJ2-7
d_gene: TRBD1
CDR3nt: TGTGCCAGCAGCTTGCAGGCTGGGACAGGGTCCTACGAGCAGTACTTC
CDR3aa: CASSLQAGTGSYEQYF

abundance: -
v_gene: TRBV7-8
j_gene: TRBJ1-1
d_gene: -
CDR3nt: TGTGCCAGCAGCTTAGTGGCAGGGGCAGGGGCTTTCTTT
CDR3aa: CASSLVAGAGAFF

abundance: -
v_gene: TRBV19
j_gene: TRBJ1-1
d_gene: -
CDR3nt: TGTGCCAGTAACGAGCTTTTGAACACTGAAGCTTTCTTT
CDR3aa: CASNELLNTEAFF